This T cell receptor (beta chain) was obtained from a study of OX40 agonist ivuxolimab in advanced cancers. Notes on the research overall: Ivuxolimab, which targeted the costimulatory receptor OX40 (CD134), was an agonistic, fully human IgG2 monoclonal antibody. Intravenous ivuxolimab was administered to patients every 2 weeks at six dose levels: 0.01, 0.1, 0.3, 1.5, 3 and 10 mg/kg. Of the 50 or so patients in dose escalation, about 20 had hepatocellular carcinoma, some 15 had melanoma, 9 had renal cell carcinoma and 9 had head and neck cancer. A male proportion of 75% to 85% and a mean age of around 60 years, ranging from roughly 23 to 80, were recorded for the dose-escalation cohort. Patients were allowed to have had prior anti-PD-1, anti-PD-L1 or anti-CTLA-4 therapy, and roughly two fifths of the dose-escalation patients had been treated with checkpoint inhibitors. Partial responses were achieved by three dose-escalation patients, of whom one had hepatocellular carcinoma and two had cutaneous melanoma. Peripheral TCRbeta sequencing was intended to test whether TCR sequence diversity was altered and clonal T-cell expansion was caused by ivuxolimab. The paper covers the monotherapy dose-escalation part of the phase I ivuxolimab trial, which included N ≈ 52 patients. Results and caveats for the whole study, not just this receptor: Which antigens the clonally expanded peripheral T cells were specific for was not determined. Partial responders in the 0.1-3.0 mg/kg groups had among the lowest normalized peripheral clonal expansion, especially among CD8+ T cells. On average, CD8+ T cells showed more expanded clones than CD4+ T cells after ivuxolimab. Low levels of normalized T-cell clonal expansion were also seen in some patients who did not respond. Clonal expansion of both CD4+ and CD8+ blood T cells was observed from baseline to week 6 at doses 0.1 to 3.0 mg/kg.

Trimmed from V: 8 bases; trimmed from J: 5 bases; junction bases lacking a gene match: 8. The germline V gene encodes CDR1 MGHDK and CDR2 SYGVNS. The CDR3 runs 14 residues from the cysteine to the phenylalanine. The DNA shown is the 42-base CDR3, in frame from base 1. For sequencing of the TCRbeta CDR3 region, genomic DNA was extracted from the sorted cells. The immunoSEQ Assay was used to sequence the TCRbeta CDR3 regions. Drawn from immuneACCESS, this table holds only the in-frame rearrangements with V and J called that TCRdb kept. Clones are partly lost; checked studies trace under half to an unresolved V gene and leave the rest unexplained. The sample table holds 26,000 or so clones, of which around nine tenths were seen once. The leading ten clones occupy approximately 19% of the sample. Patients with autoimmune disease history or receiving systemic immunosuppression were excluded from the trial. Peripheral blood for TCR sequencing was collected from all dose cohorts at baseline, on cycle 4 day 1, and on cycle 7 day 1. The samples were taken from a phase I, first-in-human, multicenter, open-label dose-escalation trial of ivuxolimab. Adults with locally advanced or metastatic melanoma, renal cell carcinoma, hepatocellular carcinoma or head and neck squamous cell carcinoma were enrolled in the trial. Before TCR sequencing, CD4+ T cells and CD8+ T cells from peripheral blood were sorted into separate populations.

Worth noting for this clone: Its antigen is not yet known. No clone much larger than this one lies a single base away; base qualities are absent.

The receptor comes from an adult with an advanced solid tumor such as melanoma, head and neck, liver or kidney cancer. This material consisted of CD4+ or CD8+ T cells sorted from blood, taken in a trial of the OX40 agonist ivuxolimab. The V and J genes are TRBV25-1 and TRBJ1-1, with 10 central nucleotides matching TRBD1. This receptor has the CDR3 CASYGTGETTEAFF. The DNA sequence is as follows: TGTGCCAGCTACGGGACAGGGGAGACAACTGAAGCTTTCTTT.